These 11 T cell receptor beta chains were sequenced from one sample in a study of T-cell memory formation after mild COVID-19. TCRdb recomputed calls from the 5' RACE reads with MiXCR, one row per CDR3 protein. The sample comprises about 130,000 distinct CDR3 sequences, approximately 5.9% of which are singletons, and 2% to 2.5% rests with the top ten. Input material: PBMCs or a T cell subset sorted from them (not recorded which). The receptors were sampled from an adult woman who had mild COVID-19 (a few samples of this study predate the infection). Cell type and time point are not known.

The sample holds a few counts of this clonotype. The chain combines TRBV5-6 with TRBJ1-1; D is uncertain. The CDR3 spans 13 residues. V lost 1 base and J 6 bases, leaving 10 bases between the germline ends. CDR1 SGHDT and CDR2 YYEEEE come from the germline V gene. CDR3 sequence (DNA): TGTGCCAGCAGCTTGAGCCCGGAGCCTGAAGCTTTCTTT. Its protein product is CASSLSPEPEAFF.

This sequence joins TRBV4-1 and TRBJ2-2; 7 positions agree with TRBD2. The CDR3 has 16 residues. Germline V CDR1 and CDR2: MGHRA, YSYEKL. V trimming: 1 base; J trimming: 6 bases; junction bases outside the gene matches: 8. The CDR3 loop reads CASSQGLARRPGELFF. The DNA for the CDR3 is TGCGCCAGCAGCCAAGGACTAGCTCGACGTCCCGGGGAGCTGTTTTTT.

This clonotype was found a few times. The V gene is TRBV7-2, the J gene TRBJ1-6; D uncertain. CDR3 length: 12 residues. Deletions cut 5 bases from V and 10 bases from J, with 9 bases between. The germline CDR1 and CDR2 sequences are SGHTA and FQGNSA. The CDR3 spells CASSLVRSPLHF. In DNA, the CDR3 is TGTGCCAGCAGCCTGGTGAGGTCACCCCTCCACTTT.

V is TRBV11-2 and J is TRBJ2-7; 13 bases align to TRBD2. J gave up 6 bases and V 3 bases, and 2 bases lay outside the gene matches. Germline assignment: CDR1 SGHAT and CDR2 FQNNGV. The CDR3 has 14 residues. For the CDR3, the DNA is TGTGCCAGCAGCTTCGGGACTAGCGGGGTCGAGCAGTACTTC. Its translation is CASSFGTSGVEQYF.

The chain combines TRBV29-1 with TRBJ1-1; TRBD1 agrees at 8 bases. From germline, CDR1 is SQVTM and CDR2 ANQGSEA. CDR3 length equals 15 residues. V lost 4 bases and J lost 4; bases outside the gene matches: 11. The CDR3 DNA follows: TGCAGCGTTGCCGGACAGGGATATTTTGGCACTGAAGCTTTCTTT. Amino acids: CSVAGQGYFGTEAFF.

This clonotype was counted a few times. This sequence joins TRBV7-6 and TRBJ2-3; D not certain. Trimming left V 5 bases short and J 0 bases short, with 15 bases between. Germline assignment: CDR1 SGHVS and CDR2 FNYEAQ. CDR3 length equals 16 residues. The CDR3 sequence: CASSPTSIYSTDTQYF. In nucleotides, the CDR3 is TGTGCCAGCAGCCCAACCTCCATTTACAGCACAGATACGCAGTATTTT.

This clonotype was observed many times. V gene TRBV15 combines with J gene TRBJ1-2; no clear D gene. The V and J ends lost 6 bases and 3 bases respectively, with 20 bases between them. Germline CDR1 reads LNHNV; CDR2 reads YYDKDF (reference sequence). The CDR3 is made up of 16 amino acids. CDR3 protein: CATRNKPGAEDYGYTF. For the CDR3, the DNA is TGTGCCACCAGGAATAAACCGGGAGCAGAAGACTATGGCTACACCTTC.

This clonotype occurred a few times. The chain recombines TRBV19 with TRBJ2-3, with a tentative D call TRBD1 (6 bases). The CDR3 is 15 amino acids. CDR1 and CDR2 from the germline V gene are LNHDA and SQIVND (reference sequence). V was pared by 2 bases and J by 2 bases, with 11 bases between. The CDR3 is CASSIRTDVTDTQYF. As DNA, the CDR3 is TGTGCCAGTAGTATAAGGACAGACGTCACAGATACGCAGTATTTT.

This clonotype has more than one count but fewer than ten. V and J are TRBV7-3 and TRBJ1-1; 8 bases match TRBD1. V lost 5 bases to trimming and J lost 5 bases; unmatched junction nucleotides: 19. This CDR3 has 18 residues. The germline V gene encodes CDR1 SGHTA and CDR2 FQGTGA. The CDR3 loop reads CASSPRQGLVGLRTEAFF. The DNA for the CDR3 is TGTGCCAGCAGCCCCCGACAGGGGTTGGTGGGTTTGCGAACTGAAGCTTTCTTT.

This sequence joins TRBV24-1 and TRBJ2-3, with 7 positions matching TRBD1. V was clipped by 3 bases and J by 2 bases; unmatched bases: 4. Germline CDR1 is KGHDR and CDR2 is SFDVKD. The CDR3 sequence is 15 residues long. As DNA, the CDR3 is TGTGCCACCAGTGATCCCGGGACAGACACAGATACGCAGTATTTT. As protein: CATSDPGTDTDTQYF.

J is TRBJ2-3 and V is TRBV30; no clear D gene. The CDR3 sequence is 11 residues long. The V gene's germline CDR1 is GTSNPN and CDR2 SVGIG (reference sequence). V gave up 0 bases and J gave up 4 bases, with 2 bases separating them. CDR3: CAWSVSDTQYF. Here the CDR3 DNA reads TGTGCCTGGAGTGTCTCAGATACGCAGTATTTT.